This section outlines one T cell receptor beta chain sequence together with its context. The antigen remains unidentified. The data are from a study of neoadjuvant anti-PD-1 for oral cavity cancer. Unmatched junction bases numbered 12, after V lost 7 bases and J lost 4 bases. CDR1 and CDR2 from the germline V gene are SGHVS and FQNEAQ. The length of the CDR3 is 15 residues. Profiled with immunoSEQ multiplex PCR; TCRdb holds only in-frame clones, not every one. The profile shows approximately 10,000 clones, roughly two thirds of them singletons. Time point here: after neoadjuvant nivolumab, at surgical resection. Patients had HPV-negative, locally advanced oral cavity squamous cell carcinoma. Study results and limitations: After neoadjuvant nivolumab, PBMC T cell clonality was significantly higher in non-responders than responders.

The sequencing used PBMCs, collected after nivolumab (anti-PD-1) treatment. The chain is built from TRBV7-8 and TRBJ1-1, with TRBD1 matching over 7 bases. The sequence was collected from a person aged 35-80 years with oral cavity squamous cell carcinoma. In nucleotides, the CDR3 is TGTGCCAGCACCTTGGGCAACAGGGGAACCACTGAAGCTTTCTTT. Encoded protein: CASTLGNRGTTEAFF.